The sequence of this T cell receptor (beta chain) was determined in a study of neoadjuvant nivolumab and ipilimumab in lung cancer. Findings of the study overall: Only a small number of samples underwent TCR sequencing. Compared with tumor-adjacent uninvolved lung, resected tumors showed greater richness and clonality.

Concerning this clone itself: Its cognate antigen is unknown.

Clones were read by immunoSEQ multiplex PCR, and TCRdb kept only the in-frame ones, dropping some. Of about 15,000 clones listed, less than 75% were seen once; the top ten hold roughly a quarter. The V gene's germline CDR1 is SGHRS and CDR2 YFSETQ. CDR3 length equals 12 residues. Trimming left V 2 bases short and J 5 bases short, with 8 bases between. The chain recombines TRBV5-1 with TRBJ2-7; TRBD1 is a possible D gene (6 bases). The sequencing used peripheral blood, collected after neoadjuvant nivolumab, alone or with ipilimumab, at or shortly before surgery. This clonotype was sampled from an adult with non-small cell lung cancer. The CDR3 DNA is TGCGCCAGCAGCTTACAGGGCAACGAGCAGTACTTC. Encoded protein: CASSLQGNEQYF.